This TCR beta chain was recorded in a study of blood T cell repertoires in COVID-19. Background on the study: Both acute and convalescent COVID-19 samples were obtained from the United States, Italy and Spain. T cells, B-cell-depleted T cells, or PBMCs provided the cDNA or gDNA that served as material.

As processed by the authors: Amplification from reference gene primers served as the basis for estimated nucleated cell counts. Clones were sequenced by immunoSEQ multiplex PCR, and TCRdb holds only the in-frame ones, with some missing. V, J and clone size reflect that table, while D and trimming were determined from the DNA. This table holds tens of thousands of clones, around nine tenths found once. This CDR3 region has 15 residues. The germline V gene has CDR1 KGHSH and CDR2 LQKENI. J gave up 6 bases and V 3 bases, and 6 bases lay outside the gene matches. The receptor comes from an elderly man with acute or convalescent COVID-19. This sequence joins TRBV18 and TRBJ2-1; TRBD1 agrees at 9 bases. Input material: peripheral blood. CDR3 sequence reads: CASSPGQGRLNEQFF. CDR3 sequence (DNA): TGTGCCAGCTCACCGGGACAGGGAAGACTCAATGAGCAGTTCTTC.